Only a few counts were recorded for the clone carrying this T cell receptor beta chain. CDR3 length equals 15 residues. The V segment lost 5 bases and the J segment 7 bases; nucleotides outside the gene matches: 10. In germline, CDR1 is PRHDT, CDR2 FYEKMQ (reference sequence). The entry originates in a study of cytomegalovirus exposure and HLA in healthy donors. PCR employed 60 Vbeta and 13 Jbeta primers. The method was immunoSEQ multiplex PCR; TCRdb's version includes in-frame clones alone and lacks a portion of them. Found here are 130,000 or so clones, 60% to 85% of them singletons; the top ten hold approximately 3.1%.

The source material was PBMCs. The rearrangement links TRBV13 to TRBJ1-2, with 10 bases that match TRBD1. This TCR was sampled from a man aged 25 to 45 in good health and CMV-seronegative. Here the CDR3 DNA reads TGTGCCAGCAGCATAAACCGACAGGGGGCAGTTGGCTACACCTTC. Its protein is CASSINRQGAVGYTF.